This is a list of T cell receptor beta chains from one sample in a study of cytomegalovirus exposure and HLA in healthy donors. Libraries were prepared by immunoSEQ multiplex PCR; TCRdb keeps only in-frame clonotypes and omits some of them. This sample carries roughly 120,000 clones, 75% to 90% of them seen once, and the ten largest clones take approximately 1.8%. Material: PBMCs. The receptors here all came from a man in his forties in good health and CMV-seronegative. The CDR3 runs from the conserved cysteine through the conserved F or W. Each record gives: CDR3 protein, CDR3 DNA, J gene, V gene, clone size, CDR3 length, D gene. The D gene is left open where the match is weak. Expanded clones get a size class; other rows say once, few or many, or leave the size out.

CDR3 protein: CAISGGLKTRDRGVGQFF; CDR3 DNA: TGTGCCATCAGTGGGGGCCTAAAGACCCGGGACAGGGGGGTGGGGCAGTTCTTC; J gene: TRBJ2-1; V gene: TRBV10-3; clone size: few; CDR3 length: 18; D gene: TRBD1
CDR3 protein: CASSPRQPSYNEQFF; CDR3 DNA: TGTGCCAGCTCCCCTCGACAGCCCTCCTACAATGAGCAGTTCTTC; J gene: TRBJ2-1; V gene: TRBV18; clone size: -; CDR3 length: 15; D gene: -
CDR3 protein: CASSESEWLGLAKNSQYF; CDR3 DNA: TGTGCCAGCAGTGAATCAGAGTGGTTAGGACTAGCCAAAAACAGTCAGTACTTC; J gene: TRBJ2-4; V gene: TRBV2; clone size: -; CDR3 length: 18; D gene: TRBD2
CDR3 protein: CASQGTAYEQYF; CDR3 DNA: TGTGCCAGTCAGGGGACAGCCTACGAGCAGTACTTC; J gene: TRBJ2-7; V gene: TRBV25-1; clone size: -; CDR3 length: 12; D gene: TRBD1
CDR3 protein: CASSRLRVFIYNEQFF; CDR3 DNA: TGTGCCAGCAGCCGCCTCCGGGTCTTTATCTACAATGAGCAGTTCTTC; J gene: TRBJ2-1; V gene: TRBV14; clone size: -; CDR3 length: 16; D gene: -
CDR3 protein: CASSYPPPETNTEAFF; CDR3 DNA: TGTGCCAGCAGTTACCCCCCCCCAGAAACGAACACTGAAGCTTTCTTT; J gene: TRBJ1-1; V gene: TRBV6-5; clone size: -; CDR3 length: 16; D gene: -
CDR3 protein: CASSGGGRGSYEQYF; CDR3 DNA: TGTGCCAGCAGTGGGGGGGGACGGGGCTCCTACGAGCAGTACTTC; J gene: TRBJ2-7; V gene: TRBV27; clone size: -; CDR3 length: 15; D gene: TRBD2
CDR3 protein: CASSLVTGLSGNTIYF; CDR3 DNA: TGTGCCAGCAGCTTAGTAACAGGCCTCTCTGGAAACACCATATATTTT; J gene: TRBJ1-3; V gene: TRBV7-2; clone size: -; CDR3 length: 16; D gene: -
CDR3 protein: CAWSNRETLLQNYGYTF; CDR3 DNA: TGTGCCTGGAGCAACCGGGAGACCCTTCTGCAGAACTATGGCTACACCTTC; J gene: TRBJ1-2; V gene: TRBV30; clone size: -; CDR3 length: 17; D gene: -
CDR3 protein: CASSGNRVANEQFF; CDR3 DNA: TGTGCCAGCAGCGGAAACAGGGTGGCCAATGAGCAGTTCTTC; J gene: TRBJ2-1; V gene: TRBV7-2; clone size: -; CDR3 length: 14; D gene: -
CDR3 protein: CATSRAQGAGEKLFF; CDR3 DNA: TGTGCCACCAGCAGAGCCCAGGGGGCAGGTGAAAAACTGTTTTTT; J gene: TRBJ1-4; V gene: TRBV15; clone size: -; CDR3 length: 15; D gene: TRBD1
CDR3 protein: CASSLQGQLNTIYF; CDR3 DNA: TGTGCCAGCAGCTTACAGGGACAGCTAAACACCATATATTTT; J gene: TRBJ1-3; V gene: TRBV7-2; clone size: -; CDR3 length: 14; D gene: TRBD1
CDR3 protein: CASSPMGGNEQYF; CDR3 DNA: TGTGCCAGCTCACCTATGGGGGGGAACGAGCAGTACTTC; J gene: TRBJ2-7; V gene: TRBV18; clone size: -; CDR3 length: 13; D gene: TRBD2
CDR3 protein: CASSSRQADTQYF; CDR3 DNA: TGTGCCAGCAGCTCGCGACAGGCAGATACGCAGTATTTT; J gene: TRBJ2-3; V gene: TRBV7-3; clone size: -; CDR3 length: 13; D gene: -
CDR3 protein: CASKLAGGYNEQFF; CDR3 DNA: TGTGCCAGTAAACTAGCGGGAGGTTACAATGAGCAGTTCTTC; J gene: TRBJ2-1; V gene: TRBV19; clone size: -; CDR3 length: 14; D gene: TRBD2
CDR3 protein: CASSLGQGSVTEAFF; CDR3 DNA: TGCGCCAGCAGCTTGGGTCAGGGTTCGGTCACTGAAGCTTTCTTT; J gene: TRBJ1-1; V gene: TRBV5-1; clone size: few; CDR3 length: 15; D gene: -
CDR3 protein: CASSLAGTGAGYTF; CDR3 DNA: TGTGCCAGCAGCTTAGCCGGAACAGGTGCTGGCTACACCTTC; J gene: TRBJ1-2; V gene: TRBV7-8; clone size: -; CDR3 length: 14; D gene: -
CDR3 protein: CASSPPLAVNTDTQYF; CDR3 DNA: TGTGCCAGCAGCCCCCCGCTAGCGGTAAACACAGATACGCAGTATTTT; J gene: TRBJ2-3; V gene: TRBV5-6; clone size: -; CDR3 length: 16; D gene: TRBD2
CDR3 protein: CASSLSRGAGGTEAFF; CDR3 DNA: TGTGCCAGTAGTCTCTCCCGCGGGGCGGGAGGAACTGAAGCTTTCTTT; J gene: TRBJ1-1; V gene: TRBV19; clone size: once; CDR3 length: 16; D gene: -
CDR3 protein: CASSPVLSEQFF; CDR3 DNA: TGTGCCAGCAGCCCCGTTTTGAGCGAGCAGTTCTTC; J gene: TRBJ2-1; V gene: TRBV7-2; clone size: -; CDR3 length: 12; D gene: -
CDR3 protein: CASSGTQRSGQGAYEQYF; CDR3 DNA: TGTGCCAGCAGTGGAACCCAGAGGTCGGGACAGGGGGCTTACGAGCAGTACTTC; J gene: TRBJ2-7; V gene: TRBV28; clone size: -; CDR3 length: 18; D gene: TRBD1
CDR3 protein: CASRGGGYEQYF; CDR3 DNA: TGTGCCAGCAGAGGGGGGGGGTACGAGCAGTACTTC; J gene: TRBJ2-7; V gene: TRBV6-5; clone size: -; CDR3 length: 12; D gene: -
CDR3 protein: CASSYSRQSNQPQHF; CDR3 DNA: TGTGCCAGCAGTTACTCAAGACAGAGTAATCAGCCCCAGCATTTT; J gene: TRBJ1-5; V gene: TRBV6-6; clone size: -; CDR3 length: 15; D gene: -
CDR3 protein: CASSFGVSYNSPLHF; CDR3 DNA: TGTGCCAGCAGCTTCGGGGTAAGCTATAATTCACCCCTCCACTTT; J gene: TRBJ1-6; V gene: TRBV5-4; clone size: -; CDR3 length: 15; D gene: -
CDR3 protein: CASSSGLAALGDTQYF; CDR3 DNA: TGTGCCAGCAGCTCAGGACTAGCGGCCTTGGGGGATACGCAGTATTTT; J gene: TRBJ2-3; V gene: TRBV11-2; clone size: -; CDR3 length: 16; D gene: TRBD2
CDR3 protein: CASSPLPDTQYF; CDR3 DNA: TGTGCCAGCAGTCCCCTCCCAGATACGCAGTATTTT; J gene: TRBJ2-3; V gene: TRBV27; clone size: -; CDR3 length: 12; D gene: -
CDR3 protein: CAWSARVGYTF; CDR3 DNA: TGTGCCTGGAGTGCGAGGGTTGGCTACACCTTC; J gene: TRBJ1-2; V gene: TRBV30; clone size: -; CDR3 length: 11; D gene: -
CDR3 protein: CASSAGQGFQETQYF; CDR3 DNA: TGTGCCAGCAGCGCCGGCCAGGGGTTCCAAGAGACCCAGTACTTC; J gene: TRBJ2-5; V gene: TRBV9; clone size: -; CDR3 length: 15; D gene: -
CDR3 protein: CASSSGGRTATYGYTF; CDR3 DNA: TGTGCCAGCAGTTCGGGGGGCCGAACAGCGACCTATGGCTACACCTTC; J gene: TRBJ1-2; V gene: TRBV27; clone size: -; CDR3 length: 16; D gene: -
CDR3 protein: CASSTGTGVGGYTF; CDR3 DNA: TGTGCCAGCAGCACCGGGACAGGGGTGGGAGGCTACACCTTC; J gene: TRBJ1-2; V gene: TRBV6-1; clone size: -; CDR3 length: 14; D gene: TRBD1
CDR3 protein: CATPLAGGVNSQYF; CDR3 DNA: TGTGCCACGCCTCTAGCGGGAGGGGTGAACAGTCAGTACTTC; J gene: TRBJ2-4; V gene: TRBV6-4; clone size: -; CDR3 length: 14; D gene: TRBD2
CDR3 protein: CASSQEVTGGVYGYTF; CDR3 DNA: TGCGCCAGCAGCCAAGAAGTGACAGGGGGCGTCTATGGCTACACCTTC; J gene: TRBJ1-2; V gene: TRBV4-1; clone size: -; CDR3 length: 16; D gene: TRBD1
CDR3 protein: CASSPVAGSNQPQHF; CDR3 DNA: TGTGCCAGCTCACCAGTAGCAGGGAGCAATCAGCCCCAGCATTTT; J gene: TRBJ1-5; V gene: TRBV18; clone size: -; CDR3 length: 15; D gene: -
CDR3 protein: CTTRSGEGYNEQFF; CDR3 DNA: TGCACCACCCGCAGCGGCGAAGGGTACAATGAGCAGTTCTTC; J gene: TRBJ2-1; V gene: TRBV29-1; clone size: -; CDR3 length: 14; D gene: -
CDR3 protein: CASSLVAVTSTDTQYF; CDR3 DNA: TGTGCCAGCAGCTTAGTAGCGGTTACTAGCACAGATACGCAGTATTTT; J gene: TRBJ2-3; V gene: TRBV7-2; clone size: -; CDR3 length: 16; D gene: -
CDR3 protein: CASSRPGTQNTEAFF; CDR3 DNA: TGTGCCAGCAGCCGTCCCGGGACACAGAACACTGAAGCTTTCTTT; J gene: TRBJ1-1; V gene: TRBV6-6; clone size: once; CDR3 length: 15; D gene: -
CDR3 protein: CASSLGRTGGHEQYF; CDR3 DNA: TGTGCCAGCAGCTTGGGAAGGACAGGGGGCCACGAGCAGTACTTC; J gene: TRBJ2-7; V gene: TRBV7-9; clone size: -; CDR3 length: 15; D gene: TRBD1
CDR3 protein: CASSLRGYGEQFF; CDR3 DNA: TGTGCCAGCAGTTTACGCGGGTATGGCGAGCAGTTCTTC; J gene: TRBJ2-1; V gene: TRBV6-5; clone size: -; CDR3 length: 13; D gene: -
CDR3 protein: CASSFRGKGVDEQYF; CDR3 DNA: TGTGCCAGCAGCTTTAGGGGGAAGGGGGTGGACGAGCAGTACTTC; J gene: TRBJ2-7; V gene: TRBV21-1; clone size: -; CDR3 length: 15; D gene: -
CDR3 protein: CASSGIQGTEAFF; CDR3 DNA: TGTGCCAGCAGTGGCATCCAGGGAACTGAAGCTTTCTTT; J gene: TRBJ1-1; V gene: TRBV5-4; clone size: -; CDR3 length: 13; D gene: -
CDR3 protein: CASMGHPQETQYF; CDR3 DNA: TGTGCCAGCATGGGACACCCCCAAGAGACCCAGTACTTC; J gene: TRBJ2-5; V gene: TRBV6-1; clone size: few; CDR3 length: 13; D gene: -
CDR3 protein: CASSLDRDLNSPLHF; CDR3 DNA: TGTGCCAGTAGTCTGGACAGGGACCTTAATTCACCCCTCCACTTT; J gene: TRBJ1-6; V gene: TRBV19; clone size: few; CDR3 length: 15; D gene: TRBD1
CDR3 protein: CASSLWGLAEETQYF; CDR3 DNA: TGTGCCAGCAGCTTGTGGGGACTAGCGGAAGAGACCCAGTACTTC; J gene: TRBJ2-5; V gene: TRBV5-5; clone size: -; CDR3 length: 15; D gene: TRBD2
CDR3 protein: CASSPRFRRELEQYF; CDR3 DNA: TGTGCCAGTAGTCCAAGGTTCCGGAGGGAACTCGAGCAGTACTTC; J gene: TRBJ2-7; V gene: TRBV19; clone size: -; CDR3 length: 15; D gene: -
CDR3 protein: CASSESSGSTRTDTQYF; CDR3 DNA: TGCGCCAGCAGTGAGTCATCAGGCTCTACTCGCACAGATACGCAGTATTTT; J gene: TRBJ2-3; V gene: TRBV10-2; clone size: -; CDR3 length: 17; D gene: -
CDR3 protein: CASSPGVTVHHEQYF; CDR3 DNA: TGTGCCAGCTCCCCCGGGGTGACGGTTCATCACGAGCAGTACTTC; J gene: TRBJ2-7; V gene: TRBV18; clone size: -; CDR3 length: 15; D gene: -